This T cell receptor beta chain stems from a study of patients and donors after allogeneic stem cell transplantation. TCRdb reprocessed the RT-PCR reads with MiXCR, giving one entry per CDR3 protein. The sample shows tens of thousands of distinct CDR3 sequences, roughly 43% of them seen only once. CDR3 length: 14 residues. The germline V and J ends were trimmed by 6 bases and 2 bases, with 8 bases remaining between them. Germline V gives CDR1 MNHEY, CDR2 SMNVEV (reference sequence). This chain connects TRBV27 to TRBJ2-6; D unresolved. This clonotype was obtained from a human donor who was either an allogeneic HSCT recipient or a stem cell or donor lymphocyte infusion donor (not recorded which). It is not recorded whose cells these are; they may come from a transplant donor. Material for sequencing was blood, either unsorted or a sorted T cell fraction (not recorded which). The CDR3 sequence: CASRQAPGANVLTF. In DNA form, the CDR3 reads TGTGCCAGCAGGCAGGCTCCTGGGGCCAACGTCCTGACTTTC.